Listed below are T cell receptor beta chains from one sample, sequenced in a study of blood T cells in healthy people across ages. MiXCR, run by TCRdb on the 5' RACE reads, gives a single entry per CDR3 protein. The data hold 500,000 to 550,000 distinct CDR3 sequences, with approximately 25% observed a single time. These data also featured in a second study, about T cells of mothers and their children.

Input material: blood. All receptors derive from a boy aged 10-17 years in good health. CDR3s include the opening cysteine and the closing phenylalanine or tryptophan. A D gene is named only where the DNA matches it firmly. Some rows mark clone size as missing; the rest say once, few, many or name a class of expanded clone.

V gene	clone size	D gene	CDR3 length	J gene	CDR3 DNA	CDR3 protein
TRBV19	NA	NA	14	TRBJ1-5	TGTGCCAGTAGTATAATGGTGGGAAGGCAGCCCCAGCATTTT	CASSIMVGRQPQHF
TRBV6-2/TRBV6-3	NA	TRBD2	17	TRBJ2-5	TGTGCCAGCAGTTACTCATCACTAGCGGGAGGCCAAGAGACCCAGTACTTC	CASSYSSLAGGQETQYF
TRBV12-3/TRBV12-4	few	NA	15	TRBJ2-5	TGTGCCAGCAGCCCTGACCGCGCGCTTCAAGAGACCCAGTACTTC	CASSPDRALQETQYF
TRBV7-9	few	NA	18	TRBJ2-5	TGTGCCAGCAGCTTAGTTCTGGTGAGCGCGGCGGCCCAAGAGACCCAGTACTTC	CASSLVLVSAAAQETQYF
TRBV20-1	NA	NA	13	TRBJ1-5	TGCAGTGCAAGGGGGGAGATTGATCAGCCCCAGCATTTT	CSARGEIDQPQHF
TRBV3-1	NA	NA	15	TRBJ1-2	TGTGCCAGCAGCCAAGATGGTTCGGGGGTCGATGGCTACACCTTC	CASSQDGSGVDGYTF
TRBV10-3	few	NA	14	TRBJ2-1	TGTGCCACCAGCCGGCTGGGCTCCTACAATGAGCAGTTCTTC	CATSRLGSYNEQFF
TRBV7-3	NA	NA	15	TRBJ2-5	TGTGCCAGCAGCTTAGACAGTACTTCCCAAGAGACCCAGTACTTC	CASSLDSTSQETQYF
TRBV4-2	NA	NA	13	TRBJ2-1	TGTGCCAGCGGAGAGCGGGTCTACAATGAGCAGTTCTTC	CASGERVYNEQFF
TRBV12-3/TRBV12-4	NA	TRBD2	16	TRBJ2-3	TGTGCCAGCAGTTTAGTGGCGGGGGGTACTACAGATACGCAGTATTTT	CASSLVAGGTTDTQYF
TRBV6-5	few	NA	15	TRBJ1-3	TGTGCCAGCAGTTCACCCGACAGGTTCGGGAACACCATATATTTT	CASSSPDRFGNTIYF
TRBV25-1	few	TRBD1	14	TRBJ2-1	TGTGCCAGCAGTGTGGGACAGTGGACCAATGAGCAGTTCTTC	CASSVGQWTNEQFF
TRBV10-3	many	TRBD2	14	TRBJ2-1	TGTGCCATCAGCCTAGCGGGGGGCAACAATGAGCAGTTCTTC	CAISLAGGNNEQFF
TRBV6-6	once	TRBD2	16	TRBJ2-2	TGTGCCAGCAGTTATGGGACTAGCGGCAGCGGGAGGGAGCTGTTTTTT	CASSYGTSGSGRELFF
TRBV7-9	NA	NA	15	TRBJ2-7	TGTGCCACAGCCAAGACGGGGGGCCGCACCTACGAGCAGTACTTC	CATAKTGGRTYEQYF
TRBV28	NA	NA	16	TRBJ1-5	TGTGCCAGCAGTTTACGGCTGGGGGTAAGGGTTCAGCCCCAGCATTTT	CASSLRLGVRVQPQHF
TRBV7-9	NA	TRBD2	16	TRBJ2-7	TGTGCCAGCAGCCCCCGAGGTAGCGGGAGTTTTTACGAGCAGTACTTC	CASSPRGSGSFYEQYF
TRBV6-5	NA	NA	11	TRBJ2-7	TGTGCCAGCAGTTCGGTTGGCGAGCAGTACTTC	CASSSVGEQYF
TRBV5-1	NA	TRBD2	17	TRBJ2-7	TGCGCCAGCAGCACGACACTAGCGGGGCAAGACTCCTACGAGCAGTACTTC	CASSTTLAGQDSYEQYF
TRBV6-5	few	NA	15	TRBJ2-4	TGTGCCAGCAGCCCCGACAGGTCCGCCAAAAACATTCAGTACTTC	CASSPDRSAKNIQYF
TRBV20-1	NA	TRBD2	15	TRBJ2-3	TGCAGTGTCGCTAGGGCTAGCGGGGAGGCAGATACGCAGTATTTT	CSVARASGEADTQYF
TRBV4-3	NA	NA	14	TRBJ2-7	TGCGCCAGCAGCCAAGATAGGGCCCCCCGGGAGCAGTACTTC	CASSQDRAPREQYF
TRBV29-1	NA	NA	14	TRBJ2-2	TGCAGCGTTCTGGGGGACACTAACACCGGGGAGCTGTTTTTT	CSVLGDTNTGELFF
TRBV7-2	once	NA	15	TRBJ2-7	TGTGCCAGCAGCCCCCATCGGGCAGGGTCTTTAGAGCAGTACTTC	CASSPHRAGSLEQYF
TRBV4-1	NA	TRBD1	16	TRBJ1-5	TGCGCCAGCAGCTCACCAGGACAGGGAAGGTCGCAGCCCCAGCATTTT	CASSSPGQGRSQPQHF
TRBV6-2/TRBV6-3	few	TRBD2	14	TRBJ2-7	TGCGCCAGCAGTCCGGGACTAGCAACCTACGAGCAGTACTTC	CASSPGLATYEQYF
TRBV15	NA	NA	14	TRBJ2-3	TGTGCCACCAGCAGAGATAGTGTCCCAGATACGCAGTATTTT	CATSRDSVPDTQYF
TRBV4-3	few	NA	15	TRBJ1-2	TGCGCCAGCAGCCAAGATGGTTCGGGATACTATGGCTACACCTTC	CASSQDGSGYYGYTF
TRBV12-5	few	NA	13	TRBJ2-7	TGTGCTAGTGGTTTGGACGGTTCATACGAGCAGTACTTC	CASGLDGSYEQYF
TRBV7-9	few	NA	12	TRBJ2-2	TGTGCCAGCAGACCCCGCACCGGGGAGCTGTTTTTT	CASRPRTGELFF
TRBV29-1	few	NA	14	TRBJ2-1	TGCAGCGTTCAGGGGGGGAGCTCCTACAATGAGCAGTTCTTC	CSVQGGSSYNEQFF
TRBV7-3	NA	TRBD2	14	TRBJ2-3	TGTGCCAGCAGCTTAGCCGGGAGGGGAGATACGCAGTATTTT	CASSLAGRGDTQYF
TRBV19	once	NA	14	TRBJ2-1	TGTGCCAGTAGTCGGGGACCCTCCTACAATGAGCAGTTCTTC	CASSRGPSYNEQFF
TRBV10-3	NA	TRBD2	18	TRBJ2-1	TGTGCCATCAGTTCCGGACCGAGGACTAGCGGGAGTGTAAATGAGCAGTTCTTC	CAISSGPRTSGSVNEQFF
TRBV6-2/TRBV6-3	NA	NA	14	TRBJ2-2	TGTGCCAGCAGAACGGGGGCGGCAGCCGGGGAGCTGTTTTTT	CASRTGAAAGELFF
TRBV20-1	NA	NA	12	TRBJ2-5	TGTAGTGCCTTAGACCGAGAAGAGACCCAGTACTTC	CSALDREETQYF
TRBV11-2	NA	NA	13	TRBJ2-1	TGTGCCAGCAGCTCCATGGTACTCAATGAGCAGTTCTTC	CASSSMVLNEQFF
TRBV5-1	few	NA	16	TRBJ1-1	TGCGCCAGCAGCTTGCGGCAGGCGGTACCGAACACTGAAGCTTTCTTT	CASSLRQAVPNTEAFF
TRBV28	NA	NA	12	TRBJ2-1	TGTGCCAGCAGGTCGTCCCGGGAGGAGCAGTTCTTC	CASRSSREEQFF
TRBV9	once	NA	15	TRBJ1-6	TGTGCCAGCAGCGTAGTGAGTCAGGGCGGTTCACCCCTCCACTTT	CASSVVSQGGSPLHF
TRBV4-3	few	NA	15	TRBJ2-3	TGCGCCAGCAGCCAAGATAGAGGCAGCACGACTACGCAGTATTTT	CASSQDRGSTTTQYF
TRBV7-9	few	NA	14	TRBJ2-3	TGTGCCAGCAGCTTAGTACAGGATACAGATACGCAGTATTTT	CASSLVQDTDTQYF
TRBV5-1	NA	NA	14	TRBJ2-5	TGCGCCAGCAATGTACAGGGTCAAGGGGAGACCCAGTACTTC	CASNVQGQGETQYF
TRBV7-9	few	NA	16	TRBJ2-3	TGTGCCAGCAGCCCTTGGGGCACTGGAACCACAGATACGCAGTATTTT	CASSPWGTGTTDTQYF
TRBV27	few	NA	14	TRBJ1-1	TGTGCCAGCAGCCCGCGGGTAGGGACCACTGAAGCTTTCTTT	CASSPRVGTTEAFF
TRBV7-3	NA	TRBD2	15	TRBJ2-1	TGTGCCAGCAGTCATCCGGGGGAGGGCTACAATGAGCAGTTCTTC	CASSHPGEGYNEQFF
TRBV7-9	few	TRBD2	15	TRBJ2-1	TGTGCCAGCAGCTTGTCCGGGACTAGCGGCAATGAGCAGTTCTTC	CASSLSGTSGNEQFF
TRBV7-2	few	NA	13	TRBJ2-1	TGTGCCAGCGGGGACTCCAACTACAATGAGCAGTTCTTC	CASGDSNYNEQFF